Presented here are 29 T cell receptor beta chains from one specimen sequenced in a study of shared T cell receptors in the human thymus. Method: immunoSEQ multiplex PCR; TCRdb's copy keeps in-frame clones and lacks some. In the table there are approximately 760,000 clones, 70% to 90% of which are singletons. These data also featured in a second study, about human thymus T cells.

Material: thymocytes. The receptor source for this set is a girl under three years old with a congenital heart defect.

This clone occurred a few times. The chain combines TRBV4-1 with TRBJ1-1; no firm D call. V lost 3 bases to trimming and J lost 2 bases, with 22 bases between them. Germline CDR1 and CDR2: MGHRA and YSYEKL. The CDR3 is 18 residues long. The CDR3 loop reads CASSHDFFPLEGNTEAFF. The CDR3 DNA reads TGCGCCAGCAGCCATGATTTTTTCCCATTAGAGGGAAACACTGAAGCTTTCTTT.

The CDR3 DNA reads as TGTGCCAGTAGTCTACACCTCTCAGCGGGGGGGCGGTTCTATGAGCAGTTCTTC. Translated, it gives CASSLHLSAGGRFYEQFF. This chain uses TRBV19 with TRBJ2-1; 10 positions agree with TRBD2. The V gene's germline CDR1 is LNHDA and CDR2 SQIVND (reference sequence). The CDR3 covers 18 residues. Unmatched junction bases numbered 18, after V lost 5 bases and J lost 8 bases.

This CDR3 is CASSWGSDRERGYEQYF. CDR3 nucleotide sequence: TGTGCCAGCAGCTGGGGATCCGACAGGGAACGGGGCTACGAGCAGTACTTC. The chain carries TRBV5-5 and TRBJ2-7, with 7 bases lining up with TRBD1. The CDR3 contains 17 residues. V dropped 3 bases and J dropped 3; count of bases not matched to a gene: 15. Germline assignment: CDR1 SGHKS and CDR2 YYEKEE (reference sequence).

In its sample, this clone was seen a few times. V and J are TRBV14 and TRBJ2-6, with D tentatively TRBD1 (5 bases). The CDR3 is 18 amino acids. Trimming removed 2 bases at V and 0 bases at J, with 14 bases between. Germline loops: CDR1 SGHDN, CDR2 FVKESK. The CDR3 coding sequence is TGTGCCAGCAGCCAACAGGGCGAACAACCCTCTGGGGCCAACGTCCTGACTTTC. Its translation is CASSQQGEQPSGANVLTF.

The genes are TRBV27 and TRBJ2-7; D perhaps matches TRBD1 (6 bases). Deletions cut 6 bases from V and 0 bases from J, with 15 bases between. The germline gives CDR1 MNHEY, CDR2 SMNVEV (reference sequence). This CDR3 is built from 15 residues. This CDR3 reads CASRKLGTPSYEQYF. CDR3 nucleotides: TGTGCCAGCAGGAAACTCGGGACACCCTCCTACGAGCAGTACTTC.

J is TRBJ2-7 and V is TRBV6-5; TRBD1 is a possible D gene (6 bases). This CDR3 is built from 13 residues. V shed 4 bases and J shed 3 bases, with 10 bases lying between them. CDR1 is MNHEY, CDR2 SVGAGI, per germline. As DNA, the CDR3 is TGTGCCAGCAGTTCACAGGGAATCTACGAGCAGTACTTC. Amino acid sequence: CASSSQGIYEQYF.

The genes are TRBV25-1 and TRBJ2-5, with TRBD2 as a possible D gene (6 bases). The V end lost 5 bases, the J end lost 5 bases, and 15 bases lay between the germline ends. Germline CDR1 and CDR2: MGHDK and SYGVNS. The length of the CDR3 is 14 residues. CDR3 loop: CASSYTGRRETQYF. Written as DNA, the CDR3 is TGTGCCAGCAGTTACACGGGGAGGCGGGAGACCCAGTACTTC.

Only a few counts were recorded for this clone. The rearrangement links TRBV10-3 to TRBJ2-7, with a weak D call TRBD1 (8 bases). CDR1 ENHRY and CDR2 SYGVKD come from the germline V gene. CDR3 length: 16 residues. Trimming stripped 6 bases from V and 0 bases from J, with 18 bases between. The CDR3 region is CAIRGGDRPNSYEQYF. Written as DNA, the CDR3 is TGTGCCATCAGGGGGGGGGACAGGCCTAACTCCTACGAGCAGTACTTC.

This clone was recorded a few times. As DNA, the CDR3 is TGTGCCAGCAGTTACCTCACTGCTTCCTACGAGCAGTACTTC. It yields the protein CASSYLTASYEQYF. The gene calls are TRBV6-5 and TRBJ2-7; D unresolved. Germline V lookup: CDR1 MNHEY, CDR2 SVGAGI. This CDR3 region has 14 residues. Between the trimmed V and J ends, which lost 2 bases and 1 base, there was a span of 9 bases.

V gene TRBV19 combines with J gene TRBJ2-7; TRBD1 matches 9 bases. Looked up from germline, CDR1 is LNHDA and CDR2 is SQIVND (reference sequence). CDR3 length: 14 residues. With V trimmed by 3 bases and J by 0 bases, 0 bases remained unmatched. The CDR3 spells CASSMTGGSYEQYF. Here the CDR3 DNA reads TGTGCCAGTAGTATGACAGGGGGCTCCTACGAGCAGTACTTC.

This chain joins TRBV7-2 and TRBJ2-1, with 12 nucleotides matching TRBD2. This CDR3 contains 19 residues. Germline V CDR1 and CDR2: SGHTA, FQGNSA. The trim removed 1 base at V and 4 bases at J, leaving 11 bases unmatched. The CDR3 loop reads CASSLETSGGLGPYNEQFF. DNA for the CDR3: TGTGCCAGCAGCTTAGAGACTAGCGGGGGTTTAGGTCCTTACAATGAGCAGTTCTTC.

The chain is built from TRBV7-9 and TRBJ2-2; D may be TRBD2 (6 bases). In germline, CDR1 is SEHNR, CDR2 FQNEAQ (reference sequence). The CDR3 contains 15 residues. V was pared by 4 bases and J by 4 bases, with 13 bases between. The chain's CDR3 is CASSWPGTPTGELFF. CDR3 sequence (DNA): TGTGCCAGCAGCTGGCCGGGGACTCCCACCGGGGAGCTGTTTTTT.

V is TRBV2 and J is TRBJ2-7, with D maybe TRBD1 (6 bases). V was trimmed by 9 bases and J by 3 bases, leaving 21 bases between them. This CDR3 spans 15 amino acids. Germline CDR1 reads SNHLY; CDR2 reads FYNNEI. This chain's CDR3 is CASIAGIGGSYEQYF. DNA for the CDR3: TGTGCCAGTATAGCTGGTATAGGGGGAAGCTACGAGCAGTACTTC.

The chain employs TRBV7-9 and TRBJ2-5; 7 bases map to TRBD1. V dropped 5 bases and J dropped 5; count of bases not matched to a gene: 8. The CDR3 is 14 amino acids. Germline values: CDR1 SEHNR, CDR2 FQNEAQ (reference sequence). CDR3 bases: TGTGCCAGCAGCCACACAGGGGCGAGGGAGACCCAGTACTTC. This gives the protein CASSHTGARETQYF.

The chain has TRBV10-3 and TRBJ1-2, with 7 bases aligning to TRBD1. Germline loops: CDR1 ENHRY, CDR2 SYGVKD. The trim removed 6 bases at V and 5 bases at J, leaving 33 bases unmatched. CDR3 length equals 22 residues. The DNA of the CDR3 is TGTGCCATCAGGTTACACGAACTAACAAGACAGGGAAACTTAGCTTCGGGATATGGCTACACCTTC. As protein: CAIRLHELTRQGNLASGYGYTF.

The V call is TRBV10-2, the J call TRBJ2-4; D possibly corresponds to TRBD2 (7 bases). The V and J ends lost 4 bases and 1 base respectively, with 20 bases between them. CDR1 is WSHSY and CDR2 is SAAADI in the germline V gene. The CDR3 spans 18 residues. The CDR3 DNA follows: TGCGCCAGCAGTGGGCCCCTCTCGCGGGGGCCGGCCAAAAACATTCAGTACTTC. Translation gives CASSGPLSRGPAKNIQYF.

This CDR3 is CASSLDDRRGRWVNYGYTF. Here the CDR3 DNA reads TGTGCCAGCAGCTTAGATGATAGGAGGGGGCGCTGGGTCAACTATGGCTACACCTTC. The chain combines TRBV7-9 with TRBJ1-2; 7 positions match TRBD1. Trimming cost V 1 base and J 2 bases; bases outside gene matches: 16. The CDR3 extends over 19 amino acids. Germline V gene lookup returns CDR1 SEHNR and CDR2 FQNEAQ (reference sequence). Full variable domain (remainder filled in from reference TRBV7-9 and TRBJ1-2): DTGVSQNPRHKITKRGQNVTFRCDPISEHNRLYWYRQTLGQGPEFLTYFQNEAQLEKSRLLSDRFSAERPKGSFSTLEIQRTEQGDSAMYLCASSLDDRRGRWVNYGYTFGSGTRLTVV.

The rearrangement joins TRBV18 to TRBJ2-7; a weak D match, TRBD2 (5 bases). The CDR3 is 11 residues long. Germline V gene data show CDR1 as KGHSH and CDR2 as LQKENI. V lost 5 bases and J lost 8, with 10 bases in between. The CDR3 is CASSSEEKQYF. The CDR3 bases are TGTGCCAGCTCATCGGAGGAGAAGCAGTACTTC.

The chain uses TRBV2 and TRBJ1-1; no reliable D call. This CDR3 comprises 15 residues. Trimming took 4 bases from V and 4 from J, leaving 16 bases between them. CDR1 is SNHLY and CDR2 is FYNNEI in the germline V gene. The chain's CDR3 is CASSGRWGVGTEAFF. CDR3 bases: TGTGCCAGCAGTGGGAGGTGGGGTGTGGGCACTGAAGCTTTCTTT.

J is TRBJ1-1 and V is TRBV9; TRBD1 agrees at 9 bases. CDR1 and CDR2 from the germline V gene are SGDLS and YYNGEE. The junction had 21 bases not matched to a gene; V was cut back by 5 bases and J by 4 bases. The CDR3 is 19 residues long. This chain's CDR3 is CASRPTEFYRDREFTEAFF. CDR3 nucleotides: TGTGCCAGCAGGCCAACCGAATTCTACCGGGACAGGGAGTTCACTGAAGCTTTCTTT.

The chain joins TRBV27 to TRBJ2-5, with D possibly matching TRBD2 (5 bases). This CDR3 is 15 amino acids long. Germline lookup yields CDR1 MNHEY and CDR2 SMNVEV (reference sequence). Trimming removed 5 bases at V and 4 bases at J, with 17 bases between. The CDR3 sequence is CASSPPSSGLETQYF. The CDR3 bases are TGTGCCAGCAGTCCCCCTTCTTCGGGGTTAGAGACCCAGTACTTC.

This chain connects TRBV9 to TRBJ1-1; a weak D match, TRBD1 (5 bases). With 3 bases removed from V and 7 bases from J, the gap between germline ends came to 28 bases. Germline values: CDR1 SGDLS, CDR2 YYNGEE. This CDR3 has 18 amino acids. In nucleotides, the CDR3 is TGTGCCAGCAGCGGACTAATTCCCAAGGCGGGACGGGAGGGTGAAGCTTTCTTT. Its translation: CASSGLIPKAGREGEAFF. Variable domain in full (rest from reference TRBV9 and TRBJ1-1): DSGVTQTPKHLITATGQRVTLRCSPRSGDLSVYWYQQSLDQGLQFLIQYYNGEERAKGNILERFSAQQFPDLHSELNLSSLELGDSALYFCASSGLIPKAGREGEAFFGQGTRLTVV.

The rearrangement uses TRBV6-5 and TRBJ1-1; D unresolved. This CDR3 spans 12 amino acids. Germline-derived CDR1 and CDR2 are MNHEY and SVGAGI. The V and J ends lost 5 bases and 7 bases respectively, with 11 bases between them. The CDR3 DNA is TGTGCCAGCAGTGATGGAGATTTTGAAGCTTTCTTT. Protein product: CASSDGDFEAFF.

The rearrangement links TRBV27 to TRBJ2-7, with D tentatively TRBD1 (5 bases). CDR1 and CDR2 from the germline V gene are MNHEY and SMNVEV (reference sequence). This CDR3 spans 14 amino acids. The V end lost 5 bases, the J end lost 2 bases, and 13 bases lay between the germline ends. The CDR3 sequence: CASSLNSTAYEQYF. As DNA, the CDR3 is TGTGCCAGCAGTCTAAACTCGACAGCCTACGAGCAGTACTTC.

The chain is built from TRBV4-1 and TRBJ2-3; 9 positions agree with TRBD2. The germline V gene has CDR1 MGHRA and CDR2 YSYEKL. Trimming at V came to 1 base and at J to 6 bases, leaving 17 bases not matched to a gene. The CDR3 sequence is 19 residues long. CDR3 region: CASSQVSHGVAGDVDTQYF. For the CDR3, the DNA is TGCGCCAGCAGCCAAGTTTCTCATGGGGTAGCGGGGGATGTCGATACGCAGTATTTT.

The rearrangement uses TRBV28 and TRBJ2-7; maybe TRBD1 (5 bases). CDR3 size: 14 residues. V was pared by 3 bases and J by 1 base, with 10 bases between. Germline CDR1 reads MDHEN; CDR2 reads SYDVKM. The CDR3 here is CASSFWTLSYEQYF. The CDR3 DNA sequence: TGTGCCAGCAGTTTTTGGACATTGTCCTACGAGCAGTACTTC.

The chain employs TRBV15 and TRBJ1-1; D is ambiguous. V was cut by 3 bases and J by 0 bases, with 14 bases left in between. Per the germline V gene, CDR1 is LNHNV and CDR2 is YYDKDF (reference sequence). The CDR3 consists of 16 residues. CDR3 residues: CATSSRVMIMNTEAFF. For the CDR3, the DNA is TGTGCCACCAGCAGCCGGGTGATGATAATGAACACTGAAGCTTTCTTT.

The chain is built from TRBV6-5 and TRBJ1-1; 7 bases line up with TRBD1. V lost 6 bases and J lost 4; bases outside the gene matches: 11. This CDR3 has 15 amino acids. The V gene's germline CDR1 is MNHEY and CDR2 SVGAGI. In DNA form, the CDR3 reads TGTGCCAGCAGGATATCGTACAGGGGCGCCACTGAAGCTTTCTTT. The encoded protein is CASRISYRGATEAFF.

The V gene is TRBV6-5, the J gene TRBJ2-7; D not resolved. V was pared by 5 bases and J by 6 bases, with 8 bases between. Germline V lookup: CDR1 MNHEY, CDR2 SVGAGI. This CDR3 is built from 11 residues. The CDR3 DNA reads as TGTGCCAGCAGTACCGAGCGCGAGCAGTACTTC. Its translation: CASSTEREQYF.